This entry describes one T cell receptor (beta chain). No antigen is known for it. The record has no base qualities; no much larger clone is one base away. The sample is drawn from a study of OX40 agonist ivuxolimab in advanced cancers. In terms of the full investigation: Ivuxolimab was a fully human IgG2 agonistic monoclonal antibody targeting the costimulatory receptor OX40 (CD134). Intravenous ivuxolimab was administered to patients every 2 weeks at six dose levels: 0.01, 0.1, 0.3, 1.5, 3 and 10 mg/kg. Among the 52 dose-escalation patients, around 19 had hepatocellular carcinoma, 15 or so melanoma, 9 renal cell carcinoma and 9 head and neck cancer. Peripheral TCRbeta sequencing was intended to test whether TCR sequence diversity was altered and clonal T-cell expansion was caused by ivuxolimab. Partial responses occurred in three dose-escalation patients: two with cutaneous melanoma and one with hepatocellular carcinoma. Patients were allowed to have had prior anti-PD-1, anti-PD-L1 or anti-CTLA-4 therapy, and around 40% of the dose-escalation patients had previously received checkpoint inhibitors. The monotherapy dose-escalation portion (N ≈ 57 patients) of the phase I ivuxolimab trial is reported in the paper. The dose-escalation cohort was over 70% male with a mean age of roughly 60 years, ranging from roughly 20 to 80.

For sequencing of the TCRbeta CDR3 region, genomic DNA was extracted from the sorted cells. TCRbeta CDR3 regions were sequenced using the immunoSEQ Assay. The immuneACCESS repertoire file appears here via TCRdb, limited to in-frame rearrangements. These files lack a portion of the clones; in checked studies, under half of the deficit traces to unresolved V genes, and the cause of the others is not known. A total of under 90,000 clones appear in this sample, approximately 89% of them only once. The ten largest account for approximately 0.2% of the sample. The trial excluded patients who had a history of autoimmune disease or who were on systemic immunosuppression. Peripheral blood for TCR sequencing was collected from all dose cohorts at baseline, on cycle 4 day 1, and on cycle 7 day 1. The samples were drawn from a first-in-human, open-label, multicenter phase I dose-escalation trial of ivuxolimab. Adults with locally advanced or metastatic head and neck squamous cell, hepatocellular, melanoma or renal cell carcinoma were enrolled in the trial. CD4+ and CD8+ T cells were sorted separately from peripheral blood before TCR sequencing.

V is cut by 2 bases and J by 4 bases, and the space between the germline ends is 7 bases. The CDR3 has 12 amino acids, counting the end cysteine and phenylalanine. The entry retains the CDR3 DNA only, 36 bases that are in frame from base 1. CDR1 is given as GTSNPN and CDR2 as SVGIG, both from the germline V gene (reference sequence). General conclusions and limits of the study: In partial responders in the 0.1-3.0 mg/kg groups, normalized peripheral clonal expansion was found to be among the lowest, especially among CD8+ T cells. At doses of 0.1 to 3.0 mg/kg, clonal expansion of both CD4+ and CD8+ blood T cells was observed from baseline to week 6. Low levels of normalized T-cell clonal expansion were also seen in some patients who did not respond. On average, CD8+ T cells showed more expanded clones than CD4+ T cells after ivuxolimab. Which antigens the clonally expanded peripheral T cells were specific for was not determined.

The source is an adult with an advanced solid tumor such as melanoma, head and neck, liver or kidney cancer. The rearrangement joined TRBV30 to TRBJ2-3, with a weak D call of TRBD2 (5 bases match). The input for sequencing was CD4+ or CD8+ T cells sorted from blood, taken in a trial of the OX40 agonist ivuxolimab. The DNA sequence is TGTGCCTGGAGTTTTAGCGCAGATACGCAGTATTTT. This is translated as CAWSFSADTQYF.